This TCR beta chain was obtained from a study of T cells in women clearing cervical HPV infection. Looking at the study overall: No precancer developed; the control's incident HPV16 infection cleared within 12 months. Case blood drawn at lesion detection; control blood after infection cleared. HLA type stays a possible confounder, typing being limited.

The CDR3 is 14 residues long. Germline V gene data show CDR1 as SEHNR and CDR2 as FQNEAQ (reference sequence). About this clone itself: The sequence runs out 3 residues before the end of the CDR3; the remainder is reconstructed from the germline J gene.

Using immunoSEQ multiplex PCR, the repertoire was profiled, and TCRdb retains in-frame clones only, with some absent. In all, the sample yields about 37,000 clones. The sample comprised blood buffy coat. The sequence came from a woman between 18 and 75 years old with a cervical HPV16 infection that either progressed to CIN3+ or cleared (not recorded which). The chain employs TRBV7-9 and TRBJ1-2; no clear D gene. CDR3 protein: CASSIPGVGYTYTF. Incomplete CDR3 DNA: TGTGCCAGCAGCATCCCCGGGGTGGGGTATACC.